This T cell receptor beta chain was identified in a study of T-cell memory formation after mild COVID-19. Study-wide findings and caveats: Chiefly within CM and EM were the contracting CD4+ clones; CD8+ ones were within EMRA.

CDR1 SEHNR and CDR2 FQNEAQ come from the germline V gene (reference sequence). CDR3 length: 14 residues. The germline V and J ends were trimmed by 5 bases and 0 bases, with 11 bases remaining between them. This clonotype came up a few times. Its target is unknown. TCRdb re-derived calls from the 5' RACE reads in MiXCR, one entry per CDR3 protein. This table has fewer than 700,000 distinct CDR3 sequences, roughly 18% appearing once. The TCR comes from an adult woman who had mild COVID-19 (a few samples of this study predate the infection). Cell type and time point are not known. The sequencing input was PBMCs or a T cell subset sorted from them (not recorded which). The rearrangement joins TRBV7-9 to TRBJ2-7; D is ambiguous. In nucleotides, the CDR3 is TGTGCCAGCAGCACTGGGCCCAGCTCCTACGAGCAGTACTTC. As protein: CASSTGPSSYEQYF.